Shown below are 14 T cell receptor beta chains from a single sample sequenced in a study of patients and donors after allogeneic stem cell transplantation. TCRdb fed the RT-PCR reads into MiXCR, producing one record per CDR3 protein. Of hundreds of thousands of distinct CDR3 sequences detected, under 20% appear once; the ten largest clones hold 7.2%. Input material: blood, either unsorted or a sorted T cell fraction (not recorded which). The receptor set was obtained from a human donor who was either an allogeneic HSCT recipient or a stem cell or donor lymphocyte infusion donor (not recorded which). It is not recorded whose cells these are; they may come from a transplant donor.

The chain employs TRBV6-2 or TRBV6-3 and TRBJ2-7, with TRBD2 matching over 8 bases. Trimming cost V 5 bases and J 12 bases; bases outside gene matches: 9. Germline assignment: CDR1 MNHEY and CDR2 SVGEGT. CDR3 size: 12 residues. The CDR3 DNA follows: TGTGCCAGCAGTCCGTTAGCGGGGAGCGGGTACTTC. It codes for CASSPLAGSGYF.

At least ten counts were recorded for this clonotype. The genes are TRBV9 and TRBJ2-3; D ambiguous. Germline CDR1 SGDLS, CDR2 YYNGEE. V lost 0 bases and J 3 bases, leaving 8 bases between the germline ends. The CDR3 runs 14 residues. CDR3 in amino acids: CASSVAGSTDTQYF. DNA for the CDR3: TGTGCCAGCAGCGTAGCCGGGTCTACAGATACGCAGTATTTT.

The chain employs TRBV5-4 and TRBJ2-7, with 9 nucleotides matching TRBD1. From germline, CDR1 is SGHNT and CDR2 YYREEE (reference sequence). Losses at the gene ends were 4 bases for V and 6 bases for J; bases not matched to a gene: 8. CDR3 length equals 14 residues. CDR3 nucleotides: TGTGCCAGCAGCGTGGGACAGGGCAGGGGCGAGCAGTACTTC. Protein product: CASSVGQGRGEQYF.

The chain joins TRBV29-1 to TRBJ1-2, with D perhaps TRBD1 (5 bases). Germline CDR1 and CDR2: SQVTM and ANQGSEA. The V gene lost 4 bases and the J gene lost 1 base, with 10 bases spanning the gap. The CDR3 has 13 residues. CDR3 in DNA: TGCAGCGTTGCCGGGGGGATTAACTATGGCTACACCTTC. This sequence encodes CSVAGGINYGYTF.

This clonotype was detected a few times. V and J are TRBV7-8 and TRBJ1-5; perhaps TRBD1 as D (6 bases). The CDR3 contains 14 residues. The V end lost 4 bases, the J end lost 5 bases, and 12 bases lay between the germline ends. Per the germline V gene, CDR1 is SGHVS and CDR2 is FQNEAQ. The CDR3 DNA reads TGTGCCAGCAGCTCTAGGGGGGCTGATCAGCCCCAGCATTTT. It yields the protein CASSSRGADQPQHF.

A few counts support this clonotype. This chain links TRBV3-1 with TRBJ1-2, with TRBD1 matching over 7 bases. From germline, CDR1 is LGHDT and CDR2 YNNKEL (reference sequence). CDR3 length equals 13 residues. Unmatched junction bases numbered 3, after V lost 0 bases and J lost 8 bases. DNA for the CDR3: TGTGCCAGCAGCCAAGATAAGGGGGCGGGCTACACCTTC. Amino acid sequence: CASSQDKGAGYTF.

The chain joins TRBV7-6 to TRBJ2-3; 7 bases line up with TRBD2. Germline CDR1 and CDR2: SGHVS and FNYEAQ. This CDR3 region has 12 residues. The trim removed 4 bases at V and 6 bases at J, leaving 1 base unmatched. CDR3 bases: TGTGCCAGCAGCTCCGGGGGGGATACGCAGTATTTT. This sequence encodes CASSSGGDTQYF. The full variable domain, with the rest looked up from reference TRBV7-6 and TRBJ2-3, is GAGVSQSPRYKVTKRGQDVALRCDPISGHVSLYWYRQALGQGPEFLTYFNYEAQQDKSGLPNDRFSAERPEGSISTLTIQRTEQRDSAMYRCASSSGGDTQYFGPGTRLTVL.

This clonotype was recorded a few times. CDR3 sequence: CASSTGLADYEQYF. The CDR3 nucleotides read TGTGCCAGCAGCACCGGACTAGCGGACTACGAGCAGTACTTC. The rearrangement uses TRBV4-2 and TRBJ2-7; 10 bases are a match to TRBD2. Germline-derived CDR1 and CDR2 are LGHNA and YNFKEQ. The CDR3 has 14 residues. The V segment lost 5 bases and the J segment 3 bases; nucleotides outside the gene matches: 4.

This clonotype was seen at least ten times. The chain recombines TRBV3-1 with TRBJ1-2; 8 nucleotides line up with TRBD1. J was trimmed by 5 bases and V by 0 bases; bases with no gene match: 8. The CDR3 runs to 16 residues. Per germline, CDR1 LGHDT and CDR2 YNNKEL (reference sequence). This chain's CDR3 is CASSQEGGQGGYGYTF. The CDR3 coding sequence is TGTGCCAGCAGCCAAGAAGGTGGACAGGGTGGTTATGGCTACACCTTC.

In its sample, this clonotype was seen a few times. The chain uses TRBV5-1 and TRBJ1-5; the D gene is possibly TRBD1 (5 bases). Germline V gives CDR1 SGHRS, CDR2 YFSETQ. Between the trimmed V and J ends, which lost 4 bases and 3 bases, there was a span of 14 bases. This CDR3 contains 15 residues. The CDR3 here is CASSPDRGSNQPQHF. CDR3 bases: TGCGCCAGCAGCCCGGACCGGGGGTCCAATCAGCCCCAGCATTTT.

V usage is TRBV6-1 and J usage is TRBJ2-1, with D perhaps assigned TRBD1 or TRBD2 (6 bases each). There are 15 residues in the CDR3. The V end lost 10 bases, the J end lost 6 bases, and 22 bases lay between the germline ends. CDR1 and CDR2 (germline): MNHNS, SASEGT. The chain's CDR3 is CATIIGGPPTNEQFF. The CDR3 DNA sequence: TGTGCCACAATAATCGGGGGCCCCCCCACCAATGAGCAGTTCTTC.

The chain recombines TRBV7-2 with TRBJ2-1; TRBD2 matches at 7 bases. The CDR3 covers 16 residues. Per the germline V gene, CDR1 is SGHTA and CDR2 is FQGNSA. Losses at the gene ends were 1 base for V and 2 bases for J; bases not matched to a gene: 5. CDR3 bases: TGTGCCAGCAGCTTAGTAGGCGGGAGTACCTACAATGAGCAGTTCTTC. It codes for CASSLVGGSTYNEQFF.

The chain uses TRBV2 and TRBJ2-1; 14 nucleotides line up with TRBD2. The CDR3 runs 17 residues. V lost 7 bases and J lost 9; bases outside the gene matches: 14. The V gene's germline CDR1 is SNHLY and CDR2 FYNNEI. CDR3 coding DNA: TGTGCCAGCACTCCGGGACTAGCGGGAGCCCCAAGGAGTGAGCAGTTCTTC. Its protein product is CASTPGLAGAPRSEQFF.

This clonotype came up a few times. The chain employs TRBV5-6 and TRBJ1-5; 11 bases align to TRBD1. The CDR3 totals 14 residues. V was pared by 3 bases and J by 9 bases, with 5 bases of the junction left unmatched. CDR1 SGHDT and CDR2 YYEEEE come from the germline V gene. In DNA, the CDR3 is TGTGCCAGCAGCTACGGGACAGGGGGACGGCCCCAGCATTTT. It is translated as CASSYGTGGRPQHF.